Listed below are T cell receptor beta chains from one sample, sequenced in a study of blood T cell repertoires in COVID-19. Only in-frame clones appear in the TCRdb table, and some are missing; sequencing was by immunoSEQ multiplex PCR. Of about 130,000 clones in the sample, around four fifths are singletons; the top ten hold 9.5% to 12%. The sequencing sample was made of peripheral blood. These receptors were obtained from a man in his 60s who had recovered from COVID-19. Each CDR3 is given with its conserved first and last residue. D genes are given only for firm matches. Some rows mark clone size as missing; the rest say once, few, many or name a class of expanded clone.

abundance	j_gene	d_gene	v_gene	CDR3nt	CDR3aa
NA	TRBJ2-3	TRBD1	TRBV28	TGTGCCAGCAGTCGTTCCCGGGACAGGGGGACAGATACGCAGTATTTT	CASSRSRDRGTDTQYF
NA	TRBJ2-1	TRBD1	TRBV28	TGTGCCAGCAGTTATGACAGGGGTCCCTACAATGAGCAGTTCTTC	CASSYDRGPYNEQFF
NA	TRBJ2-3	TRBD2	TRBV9	TGTGCCAGCAGCCGACTTTCTCTAGCGGGGAGCACAGATACGCAGTATTTT	CASSRLSLAGSTDTQYF
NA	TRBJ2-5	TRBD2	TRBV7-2	TGTGCCAGCAGCTTTAGCGGGATCCAAGAGACCCAGTACTTC	CASSFSGIQETQYF
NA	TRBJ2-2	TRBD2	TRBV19	TGTGCCAGTAGTGGCAGCGGGAGTCAAGTCGGGGAGCTGTTTTTT	CASSGSGSQVGELFF
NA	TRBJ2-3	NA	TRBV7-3	TGTGCCAGCAGCTCGCTAGGAGATACGCAGTATTTT	CASSSLGDTQYF
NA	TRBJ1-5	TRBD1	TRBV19	TGTGCCAGTAGTATATTGCACAGGGGAAGCAATCAGCCCCAGCATTTT	CASSILHRGSNQPQHF
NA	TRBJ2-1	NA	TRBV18	TGTGCCAGCTCACGCCGCGGGGAAGACAAACGGTTCTTC	CASSRRGEDKRFF
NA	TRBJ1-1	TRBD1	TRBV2	TGTGCCAGCAGTGAACTTACAGGGGGAGGATGGGCTTTCTTT	CASSELTGGGWAFF
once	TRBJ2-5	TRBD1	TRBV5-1	TGCGCCAGCAGCAGAGACAGGGCGGCGGAGACCCAGTACTTC	CASSRDRAAETQYF
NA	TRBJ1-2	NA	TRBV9	TGTGCCAGCAGCGTAGAAAACGATGGCGGCTACACCTTC	CASSVENDGGYTF
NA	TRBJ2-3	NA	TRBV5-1	TGCGCCAGCACCCCCGAGGGCGGGACAGATACGCAGTATTTT	CASTPEGGTDTQYF
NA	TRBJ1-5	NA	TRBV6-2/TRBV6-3	TGTGCCAGCAGTAACGCGGCAGGGAGGGACCAGCCCCAGCATTTT	CASSNAAGRDQPQHF
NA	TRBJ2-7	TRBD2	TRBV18	TGTGCCAGCTCACCAACTAGCGGGACGCCCTACGAGCAGTACTTC	CASSPTSGTPYEQYF
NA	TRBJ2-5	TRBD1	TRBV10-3	TGTGCCATCAGGACAGGGGAGACCCAGTACTTC	CAIRTGETQYF
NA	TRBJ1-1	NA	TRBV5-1	TGCGCCAGCAGCCCGGACCGGGGTAGGGACACTGAAGCTTTCTTT	CASSPDRGRDTEAFF
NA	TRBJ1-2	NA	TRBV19	TGTGCCAGTAGTCCGCGGACAGCCGTACACTCTGGTGGCTACACCTTC	CASSPRTAVHSGGYTF
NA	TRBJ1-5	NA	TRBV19	TGTGCCAGTATCCGACGGGGGGGGATCAGTCAGCCCCAGCATTTT	CASIRRGGISQPQHF
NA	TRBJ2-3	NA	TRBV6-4	TGTGCCAGCAGTGACGGCAGCACAGATACGCAGTATTTT	CASSDGSTDTQYF
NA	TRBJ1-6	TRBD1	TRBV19	TGTGCCAGTAGTATAGAAGGGGACAGGGGAGCTTCACCCCTCCACTTT	CASSIEGDRGASPLHF
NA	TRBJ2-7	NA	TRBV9	TGTGCCAGCAGCGTAGACGCAGGGGACTACGAGCAGTACTTC	CASSVDAGDYEQYF
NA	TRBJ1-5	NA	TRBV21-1	TGTGCCAGCAGCCCAACTAGGGGGCGCCGTCAGCCCCAGCATTTT	CASSPTRGRRQPQHF
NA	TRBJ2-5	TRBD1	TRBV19	TGTGCCAGTACCTCCCGGGCAGGGGGCTTTGAGACCCAGTACTTC	CASTSRAGGFETQYF
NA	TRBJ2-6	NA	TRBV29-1	TGCAGCGTGGCCCAGGGTTCTGGGGCCAACGTCCTGACTTTC	CSVAQGSGANVLTF
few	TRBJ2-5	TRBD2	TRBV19	TGTGCCAGTAGTATCTTAGCGGGGGCGGGAGAGACCCAGTACTTC	CASSILAGAGETQYF
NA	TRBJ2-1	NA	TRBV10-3	TGTGCCACCCTAGGGGTAGGGGAGCAGTTCTTC	CATLGVGEQFF
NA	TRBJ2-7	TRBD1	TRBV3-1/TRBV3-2	TGTGCCAGCAGCGTAGGGACAGGGACCAACGAGCAGTACTTC	CASSVGTGTNEQYF
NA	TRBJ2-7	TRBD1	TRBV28	TGTGCCAGCAGAACTGGACAGGGAAACTCCTACGAGCAGTACTTC	CASRTGQGNSYEQYF
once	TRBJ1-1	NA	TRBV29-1	TGCAGCGCCCACGGGGGGGCTGAAGCTTTCTTT	CSAHGGAEAFF
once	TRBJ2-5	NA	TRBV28	TGTGCCAGCAGTTCTACCCCCCGGGTCGGGGAGACCCAGTACTTC	CASSSTPRVGETQYF
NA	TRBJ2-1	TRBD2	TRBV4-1	TGCGCCAGCAGCCAAGGGACTAGCGGGGTCTCCTACAATGAGCAGTTCTTC	CASSQGTSGVSYNEQFF
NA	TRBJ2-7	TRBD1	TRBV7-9	TGTGCCAGCAGCACCGGGACAGGGAACTACGAGCAGTACTTC	CASSTGTGNYEQYF
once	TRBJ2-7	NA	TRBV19	TGTGCCACCTCCCCCGACGGGACCTACGAGCAGTACTTC	CATSPDGTYEQYF
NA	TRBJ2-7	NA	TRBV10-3	TGTGCCATCAGTGACAGGGCCTACGAGCAGTACTTC	CAISDRAYEQYF
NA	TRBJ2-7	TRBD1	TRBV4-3	TGCGCCAGCAGCCAAGTCCTTGGTACAGGGGTTTCCTACGAGCAGTACTTC	CASSQVLGTGVSYEQYF
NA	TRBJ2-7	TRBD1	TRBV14	TGTGCCAGCAGCCTAGGACAGGGAGAATCCTACGAGCAGTACTTC	CASSLGQGESYEQYF
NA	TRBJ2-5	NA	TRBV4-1	TGCGCCAGCAGCACCATGACAGGTTACGAGACCCAGTACTTC	CASSTMTGYETQYF
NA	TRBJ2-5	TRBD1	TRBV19	TGTGCCAGTATGGGACAGGGAGTAGAGACCCAGTACTTC	CASMGQGVETQYF
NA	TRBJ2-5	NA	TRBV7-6	TGTGCCAGCAGCCCCAGAGAGACCCAGTACTTC	CASSPRETQYF
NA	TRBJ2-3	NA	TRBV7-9	TGTGCCAGCAGCTTAGTTAGGCAGGGAAGCACAGATACGCAGTATTTT	CASSLVRQGSTDTQYF
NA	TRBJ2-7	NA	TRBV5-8	TGTGCCAGCAGCCCCCGGTCCCCTTTTGTGCAGTACTTC	CASSPRSPFVQYF
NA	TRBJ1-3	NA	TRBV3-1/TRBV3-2	TGTGCCAGCAGCCGGTGGACTACGCCGGTCTCTGGAAACACCATATATTTT	CASSRWTTPVSGNTIYF
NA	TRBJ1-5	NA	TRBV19	TGTGCCAGTAGTATCCGTACAGGTTATAGCAATCAGCCCCAGCATTTT	CASSIRTGYSNQPQHF